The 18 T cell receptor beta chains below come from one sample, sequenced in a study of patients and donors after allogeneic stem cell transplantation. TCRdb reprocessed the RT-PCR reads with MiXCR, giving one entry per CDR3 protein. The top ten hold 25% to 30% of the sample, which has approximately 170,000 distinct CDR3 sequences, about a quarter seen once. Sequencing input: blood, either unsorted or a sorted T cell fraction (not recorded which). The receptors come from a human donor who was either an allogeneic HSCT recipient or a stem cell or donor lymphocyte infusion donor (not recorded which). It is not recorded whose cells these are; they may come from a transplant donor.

The CDR3 coding sequence is TGTGCCAGCAGTTTAGATTTGGGAGGGTTTGACTATGGCTACACCTTC. Translation: CASSLDLGGFDYGYTF. The V call is TRBV12-3 or TRBV12-4, the J call TRBJ1-2; D call uncertain. The V end was cut by 1 base, the J end by 3 bases, with 15 bases between. There are 16 residues in the CDR3.

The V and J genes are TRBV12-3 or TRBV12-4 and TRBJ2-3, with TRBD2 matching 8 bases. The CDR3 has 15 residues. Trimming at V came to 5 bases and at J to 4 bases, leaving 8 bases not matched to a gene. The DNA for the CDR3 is TGTGCCAGCAGTGTCCCCGGGGGGGTGGCAGATACGCAGTATTTT. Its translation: CASSVPGGVADTQYF.

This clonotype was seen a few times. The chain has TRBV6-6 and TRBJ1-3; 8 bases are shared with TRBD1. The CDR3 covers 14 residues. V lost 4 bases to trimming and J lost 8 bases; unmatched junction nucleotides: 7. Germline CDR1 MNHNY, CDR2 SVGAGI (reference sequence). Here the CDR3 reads CASSFGQGAYTIYF. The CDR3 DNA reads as TGTGCCAGCAGTTTTGGACAGGGTGCCTACACCATATATTTT.

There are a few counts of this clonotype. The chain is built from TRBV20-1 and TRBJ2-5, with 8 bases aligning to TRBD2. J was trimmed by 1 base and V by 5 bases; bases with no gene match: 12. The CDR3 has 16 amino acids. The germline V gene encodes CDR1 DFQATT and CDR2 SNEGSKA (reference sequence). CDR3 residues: CSAASGTSFGQETQYF. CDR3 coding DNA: TGCAGTGCTGCTTCCGGGACTAGTTTTGGCCAAGAGACCCAGTACTTC.

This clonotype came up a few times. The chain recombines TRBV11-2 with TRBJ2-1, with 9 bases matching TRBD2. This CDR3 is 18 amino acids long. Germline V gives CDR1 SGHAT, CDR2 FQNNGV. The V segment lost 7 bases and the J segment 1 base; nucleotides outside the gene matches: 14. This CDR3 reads CASTLGGTSISSYNEQFF. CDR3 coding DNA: TGTGCCAGCACCCTAGGGGGGACTAGCATTTCGTCCTACAATGAGCAGTTCTTC.

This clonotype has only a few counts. The CDR3 sequence: CSVEEDARNTEAFF. The CDR3 nucleotides are TGCAGCGTTGAAGAGGACGCCCGGAACACTGAAGCTTTCTTT. V gene TRBV29-1 combines with J gene TRBJ1-1; D remains unclear. Trimming pared 0 bases from V and 1 base from J, leaving 9 bases between. Germline V gene sequence: CDR1 SQVTM, CDR2 ANQGSEA. The CDR3 contains 14 residues. Using reference TRBV29-1 and TRBJ1-1 for the parts outside the CDR3, the full variable domain is SAVISQKPSRDICQRGTSLTIQCQVDSQVTMMFWYRQQPGQSLTLIATANQGSEATYESGFVIDKFPISRPNLTFSTLTVSNMSPEDSSIYLCSVEEDARNTEAFFGQGTRLTVV.

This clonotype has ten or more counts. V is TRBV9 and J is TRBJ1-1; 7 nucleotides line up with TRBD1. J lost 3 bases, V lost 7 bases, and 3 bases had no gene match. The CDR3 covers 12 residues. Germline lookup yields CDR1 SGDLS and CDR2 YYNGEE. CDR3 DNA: TGTGCCAGCGGCGACAGGGACACTGAAGCTTTCTTT. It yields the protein CASGDRDTEAFF.

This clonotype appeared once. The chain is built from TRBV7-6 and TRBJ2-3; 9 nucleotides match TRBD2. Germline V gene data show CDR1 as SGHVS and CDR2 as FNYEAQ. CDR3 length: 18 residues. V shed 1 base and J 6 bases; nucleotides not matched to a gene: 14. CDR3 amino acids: CASSLGIFSGRVMDTQYF. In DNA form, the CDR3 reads TGTGCCAGCAGCTTAGGCATCTTTAGCGGGAGAGTCATGGATACGCAGTATTTT.

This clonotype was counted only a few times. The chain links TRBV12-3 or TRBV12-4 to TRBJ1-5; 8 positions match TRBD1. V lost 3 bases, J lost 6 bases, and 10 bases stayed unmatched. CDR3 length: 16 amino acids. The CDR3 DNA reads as TGTGCCAGCAGTTTTGGCCCGGACAGGGTAAGTCAGCCCCAGCATTTT. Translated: CASSFGPDRVSQPQHF.

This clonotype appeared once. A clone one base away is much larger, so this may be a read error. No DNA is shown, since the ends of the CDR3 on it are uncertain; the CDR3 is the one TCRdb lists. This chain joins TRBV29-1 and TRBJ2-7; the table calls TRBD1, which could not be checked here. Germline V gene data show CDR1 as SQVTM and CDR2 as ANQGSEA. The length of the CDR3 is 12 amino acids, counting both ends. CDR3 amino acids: CSVARGTHEQHF.

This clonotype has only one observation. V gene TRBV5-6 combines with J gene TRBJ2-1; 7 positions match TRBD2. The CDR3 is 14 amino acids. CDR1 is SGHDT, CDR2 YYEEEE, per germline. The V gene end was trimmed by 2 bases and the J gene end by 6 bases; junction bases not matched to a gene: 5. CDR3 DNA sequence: TGTGCCAGCAGCTTCGAGCGGGGTCCCAATGAGCAGTTCTTC. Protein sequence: CASSFERGPNEQFF.

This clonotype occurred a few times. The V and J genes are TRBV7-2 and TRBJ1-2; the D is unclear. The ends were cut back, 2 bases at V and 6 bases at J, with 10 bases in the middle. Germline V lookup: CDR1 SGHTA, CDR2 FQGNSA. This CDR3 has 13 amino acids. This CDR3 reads CASSLLQTDGYTF. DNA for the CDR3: TGTGCCAGCAGCTTACTACAGACGGATGGCTACACCTTC.

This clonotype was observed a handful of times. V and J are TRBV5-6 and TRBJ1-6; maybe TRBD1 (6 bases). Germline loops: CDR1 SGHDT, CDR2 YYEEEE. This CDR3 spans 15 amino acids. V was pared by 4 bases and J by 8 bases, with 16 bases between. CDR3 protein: CASSPAPNRDSPLHF. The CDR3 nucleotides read TGTGCCAGCAGCCCTGCCCCTAACAGGGATTCACCCCTCCACTTT. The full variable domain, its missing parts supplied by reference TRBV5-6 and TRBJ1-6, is DAGVTQSPTHLIKTRGQQVTLRCSPKSGHDTVSWYQQALGQGPQFIFQYYEEEERQRGNFPDRFSGHQFPNYSSELNVNALLLGDSALYLCASSPAPNRDSPLHFGNGTRLTVT.

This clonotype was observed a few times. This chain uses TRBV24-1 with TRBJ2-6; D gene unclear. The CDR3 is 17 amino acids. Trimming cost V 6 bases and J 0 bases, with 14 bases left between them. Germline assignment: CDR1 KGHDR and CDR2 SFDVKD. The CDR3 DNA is TGTGCCACCAGTCTCTCGCCAGGTAGCTCTGGGGCCAACGTCCTGACTTTC. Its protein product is CATSLSPGSSGANVLTF.

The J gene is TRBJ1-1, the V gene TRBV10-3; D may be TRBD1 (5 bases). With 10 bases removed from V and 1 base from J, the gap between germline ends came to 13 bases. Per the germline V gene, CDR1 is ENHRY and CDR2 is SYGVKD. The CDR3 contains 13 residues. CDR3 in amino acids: CANSGTQNTEAFF. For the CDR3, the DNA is TGTGCCAACTCCGGGACTCAGAACACTGAAGCTTTCTTT.

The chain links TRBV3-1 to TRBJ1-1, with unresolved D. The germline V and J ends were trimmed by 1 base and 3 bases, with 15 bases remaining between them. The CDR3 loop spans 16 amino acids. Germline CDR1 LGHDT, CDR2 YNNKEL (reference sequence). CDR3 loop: CASSQARTSWDTEAFF. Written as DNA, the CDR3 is TGTGCCAGCAGCCAAGCCCGGACCTCCTGGGACACTGAAGCTTTCTTT.

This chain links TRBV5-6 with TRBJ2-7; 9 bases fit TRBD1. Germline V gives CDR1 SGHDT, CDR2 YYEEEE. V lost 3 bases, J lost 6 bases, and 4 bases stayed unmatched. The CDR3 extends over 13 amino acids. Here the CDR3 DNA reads TGTGCCAGCAGCTGGGGGACAGGGACCGAGCAGTACTTC. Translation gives CASSWGTGTEQYF.

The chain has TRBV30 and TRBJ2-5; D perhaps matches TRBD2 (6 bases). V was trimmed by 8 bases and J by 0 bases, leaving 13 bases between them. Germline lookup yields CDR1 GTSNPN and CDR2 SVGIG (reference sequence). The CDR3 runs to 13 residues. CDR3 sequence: CAGLRDYQETQYF. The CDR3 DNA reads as TGTGCCGGATTAAGGGACTACCAAGAGACCCAGTACTTC.